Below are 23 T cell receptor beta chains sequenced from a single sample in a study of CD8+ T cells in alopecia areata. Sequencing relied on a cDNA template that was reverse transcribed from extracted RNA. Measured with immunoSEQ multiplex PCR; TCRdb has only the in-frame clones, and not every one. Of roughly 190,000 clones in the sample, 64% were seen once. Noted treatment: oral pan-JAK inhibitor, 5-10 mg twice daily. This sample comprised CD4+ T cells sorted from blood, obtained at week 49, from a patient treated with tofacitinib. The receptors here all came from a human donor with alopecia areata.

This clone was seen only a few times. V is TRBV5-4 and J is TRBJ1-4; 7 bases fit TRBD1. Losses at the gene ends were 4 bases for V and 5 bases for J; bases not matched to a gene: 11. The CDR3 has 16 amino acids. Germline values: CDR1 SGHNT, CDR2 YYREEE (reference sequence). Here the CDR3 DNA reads TGTGCCAGCAGCCCTTCGGGACAGATGGAAAATGAAAAACTGTTTTTT. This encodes CASSPSGQMENEKLFF.

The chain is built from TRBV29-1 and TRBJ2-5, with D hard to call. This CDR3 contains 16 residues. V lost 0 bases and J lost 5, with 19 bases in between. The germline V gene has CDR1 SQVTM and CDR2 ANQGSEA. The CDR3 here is CSVEDSGPRSWETQYF. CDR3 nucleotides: TGCAGCGTTGAAGATTCGGGCCCGCGGTCCTGGGAGACCCAGTACTTC.

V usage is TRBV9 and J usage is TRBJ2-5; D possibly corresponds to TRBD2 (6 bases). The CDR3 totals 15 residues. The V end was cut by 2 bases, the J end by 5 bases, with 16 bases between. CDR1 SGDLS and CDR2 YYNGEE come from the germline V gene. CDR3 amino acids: CASSVSGFREETQYF. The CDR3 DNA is TGTGCCAGCAGCGTTTCCGGCTTTCGGGAGGAGACCCAGTACTTC.

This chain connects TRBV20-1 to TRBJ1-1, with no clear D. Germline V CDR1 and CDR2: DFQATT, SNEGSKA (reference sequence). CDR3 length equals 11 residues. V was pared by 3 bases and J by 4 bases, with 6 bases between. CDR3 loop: CSASRSTEAFF. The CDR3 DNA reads TGCAGTGCTAGCAGGAGCACTGAAGCTTTCTTT.

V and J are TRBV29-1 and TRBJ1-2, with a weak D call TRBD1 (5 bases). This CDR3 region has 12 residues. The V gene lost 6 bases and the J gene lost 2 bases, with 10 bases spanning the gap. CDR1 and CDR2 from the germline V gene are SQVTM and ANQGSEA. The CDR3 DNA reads TGCAGCGTCAGACAGACAAACTATGGCTACACCTTC. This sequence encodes CSVRQTNYGYTF.

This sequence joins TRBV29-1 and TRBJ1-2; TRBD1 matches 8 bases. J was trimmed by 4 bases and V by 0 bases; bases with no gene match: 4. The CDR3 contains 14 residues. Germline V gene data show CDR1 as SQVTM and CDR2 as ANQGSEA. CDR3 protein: CSVEEAGGGYGYTF. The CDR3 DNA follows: TGCAGCGTTGAAGAGGCAGGGGGCGGCTATGGCTACACCTTC.

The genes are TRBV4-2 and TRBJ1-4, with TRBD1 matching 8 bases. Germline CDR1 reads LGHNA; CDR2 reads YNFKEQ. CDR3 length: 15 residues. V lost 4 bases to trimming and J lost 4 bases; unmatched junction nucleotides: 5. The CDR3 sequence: CASSPPGGGNEKLFF. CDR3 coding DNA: TGTGCCAGCAGCCCCCCAGGGGGCGGTAATGAAAAACTGTTTTTT.

CDR3 in amino acids: CASSGHLTYEQYF. Here the CDR3 DNA reads TGTGCCAGTTCGGGACATCTTACCTACGAGCAGTACTTC. This chain uses TRBV2 with TRBJ2-7, with a possible D match to TRBD1 (6 bases). The CDR3 has 13 amino acids. The V and J ends lost 9 bases and 2 bases respectively, with 14 bases between them. Looked up from germline, CDR1 is SNHLY and CDR2 is FYNNEI.

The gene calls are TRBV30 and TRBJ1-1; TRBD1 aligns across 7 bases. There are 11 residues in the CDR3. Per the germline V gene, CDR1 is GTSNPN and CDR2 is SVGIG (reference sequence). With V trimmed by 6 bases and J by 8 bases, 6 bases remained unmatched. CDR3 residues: CACIVGQEAFF. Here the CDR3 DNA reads TGTGCCTGTATAGTGGGACAGGAAGCTTTCTTT.

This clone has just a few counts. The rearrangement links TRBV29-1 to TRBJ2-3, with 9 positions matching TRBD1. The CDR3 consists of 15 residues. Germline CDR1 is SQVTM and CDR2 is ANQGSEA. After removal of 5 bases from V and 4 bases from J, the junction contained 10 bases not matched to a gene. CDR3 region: CSVRRGTGYSDTQYF. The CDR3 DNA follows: TGCAGCGTTAGACGCGGGACAGGGTACTCAGATACGCAGTATTTT.

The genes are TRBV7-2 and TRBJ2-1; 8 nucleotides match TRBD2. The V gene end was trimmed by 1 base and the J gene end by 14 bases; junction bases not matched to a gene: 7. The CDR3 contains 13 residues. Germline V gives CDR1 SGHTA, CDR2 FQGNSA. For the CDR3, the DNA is TGTGCCAGCAGCTTAGAAACAGCGGGGGAGGAGTTCTTC. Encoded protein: CASSLETAGEEFF. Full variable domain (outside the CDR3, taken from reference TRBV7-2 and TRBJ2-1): GAGVSQSPSNKVTEKGKDVELRCDPISGHTALYWYRQSLGQGLEFLIYFQGNSAPDKSGLPSDRFSAERTGGSVSTLTIQRTQQEDSAVYLCASSLETAGEEFFGPGTRLTVL.

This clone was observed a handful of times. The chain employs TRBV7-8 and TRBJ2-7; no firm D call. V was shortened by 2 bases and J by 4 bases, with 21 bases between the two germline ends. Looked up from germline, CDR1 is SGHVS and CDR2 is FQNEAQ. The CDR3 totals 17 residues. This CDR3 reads CASSLTSVNKAAYEQYF. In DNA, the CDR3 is TGTGCCAGCAGCTTAACGAGTGTGAACAAGGCAGCTTACGAGCAGTACTTC.

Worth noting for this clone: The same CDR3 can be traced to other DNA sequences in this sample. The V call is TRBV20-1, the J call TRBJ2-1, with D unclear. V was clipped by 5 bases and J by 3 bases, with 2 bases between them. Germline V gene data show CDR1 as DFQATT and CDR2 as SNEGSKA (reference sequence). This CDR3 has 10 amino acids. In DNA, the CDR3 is TGCAGTGCTCTCTACAATGAGCAGTTCTTC. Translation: CSALYNEQFF.

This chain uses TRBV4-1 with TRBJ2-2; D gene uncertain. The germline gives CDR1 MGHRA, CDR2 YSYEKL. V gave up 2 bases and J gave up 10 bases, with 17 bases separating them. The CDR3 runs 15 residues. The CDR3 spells CASSQPRHSPEELFF. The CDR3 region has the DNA TGCGCCAGCAGCCAACCTAGACACTCACCGGAGGAGCTGTTTTTT.

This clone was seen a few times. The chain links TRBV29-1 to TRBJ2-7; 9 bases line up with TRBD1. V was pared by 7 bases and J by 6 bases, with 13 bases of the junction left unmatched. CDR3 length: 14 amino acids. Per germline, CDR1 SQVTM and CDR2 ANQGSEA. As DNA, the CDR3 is TGCAGCGCAAAAGAGACAGGGGGGAATGGCGAGCAGTACTTC. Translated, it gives CSAKETGGNGEQYF.

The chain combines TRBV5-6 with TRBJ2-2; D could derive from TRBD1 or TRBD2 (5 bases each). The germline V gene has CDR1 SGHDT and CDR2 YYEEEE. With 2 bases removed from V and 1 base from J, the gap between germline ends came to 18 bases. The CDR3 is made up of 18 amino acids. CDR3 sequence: CASSFYLTGRKNTGELFF. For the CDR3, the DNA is TGTGCCAGCAGCTTCTACTTAACGGGACGGAAGAACACCGGGGAGCTGTTTTTT.

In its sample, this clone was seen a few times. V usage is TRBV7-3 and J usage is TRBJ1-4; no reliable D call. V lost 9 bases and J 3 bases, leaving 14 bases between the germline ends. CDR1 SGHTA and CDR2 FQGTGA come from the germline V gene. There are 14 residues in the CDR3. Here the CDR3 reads CASNIDKANEKLFF. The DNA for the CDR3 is TGTGCCAGTAACATTGATAAGGCTAATGAAAAACTGTTTTTT.

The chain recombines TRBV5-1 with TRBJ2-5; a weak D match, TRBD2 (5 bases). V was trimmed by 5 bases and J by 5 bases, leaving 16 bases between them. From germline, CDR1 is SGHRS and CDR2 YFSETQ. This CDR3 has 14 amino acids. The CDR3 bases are TGCGCCAGCAGAGTGTTCCCGGAGGATGAGACCCAGTACTTC. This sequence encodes CASRVFPEDETQYF.

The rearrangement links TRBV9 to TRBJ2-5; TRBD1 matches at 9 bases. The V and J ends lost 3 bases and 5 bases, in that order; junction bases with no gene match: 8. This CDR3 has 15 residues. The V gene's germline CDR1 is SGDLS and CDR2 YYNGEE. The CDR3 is CASSATLQGAETQYF. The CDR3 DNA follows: TGTGCCAGCAGCGCGACTTTACAGGGGGCCGAGACCCAGTACTTC.

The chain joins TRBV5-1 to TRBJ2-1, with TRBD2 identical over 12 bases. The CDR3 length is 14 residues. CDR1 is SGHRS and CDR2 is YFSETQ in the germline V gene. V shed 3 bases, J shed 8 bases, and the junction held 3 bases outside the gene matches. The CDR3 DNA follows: TGCGCCAGCAGCTCTAGCGGGGGGGCTTATGAGCAGTTCTTC. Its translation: CASSSSGGAYEQFF.

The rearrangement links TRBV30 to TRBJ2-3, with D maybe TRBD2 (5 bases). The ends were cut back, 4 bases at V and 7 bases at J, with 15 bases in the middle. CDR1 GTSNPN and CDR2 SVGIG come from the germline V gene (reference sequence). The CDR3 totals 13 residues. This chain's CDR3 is CAWTFSTGNTQYF. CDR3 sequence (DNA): TGTGCCTGGACCTTCTCGACGGGAAATACGCAGTATTTT.

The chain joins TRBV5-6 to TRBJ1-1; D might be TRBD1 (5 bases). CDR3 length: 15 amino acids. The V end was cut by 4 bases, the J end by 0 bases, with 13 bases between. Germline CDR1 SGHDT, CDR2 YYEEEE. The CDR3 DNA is TGTGCCAGCAGCACCACGACAGTGATGAACACTGAAGCTTTCTTT. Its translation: CASSTTTVMNTEAFF.

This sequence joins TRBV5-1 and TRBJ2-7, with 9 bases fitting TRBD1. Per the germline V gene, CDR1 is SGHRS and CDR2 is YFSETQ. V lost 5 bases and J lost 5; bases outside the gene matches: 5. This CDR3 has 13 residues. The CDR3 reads CASRTGTGNEQYF. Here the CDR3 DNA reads TGCGCCAGCAGAACCGGGACAGGGAACGAGCAGTACTTC.